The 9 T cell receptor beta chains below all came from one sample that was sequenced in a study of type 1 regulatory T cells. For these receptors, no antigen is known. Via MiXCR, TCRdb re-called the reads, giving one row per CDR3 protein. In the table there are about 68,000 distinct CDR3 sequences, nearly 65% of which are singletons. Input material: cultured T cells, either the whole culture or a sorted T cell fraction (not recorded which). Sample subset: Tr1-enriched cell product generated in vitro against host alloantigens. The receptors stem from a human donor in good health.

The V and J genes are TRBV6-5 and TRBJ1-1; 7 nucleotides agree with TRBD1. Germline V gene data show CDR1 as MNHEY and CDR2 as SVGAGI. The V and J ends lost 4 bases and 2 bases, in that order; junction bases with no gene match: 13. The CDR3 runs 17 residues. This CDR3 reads CASSSGTALTVNTEAFF. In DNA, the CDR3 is TGTGCCAGCAGTTCCGGGACAGCCCTCACCGTAAACACTGAAGCTTTCTTT.

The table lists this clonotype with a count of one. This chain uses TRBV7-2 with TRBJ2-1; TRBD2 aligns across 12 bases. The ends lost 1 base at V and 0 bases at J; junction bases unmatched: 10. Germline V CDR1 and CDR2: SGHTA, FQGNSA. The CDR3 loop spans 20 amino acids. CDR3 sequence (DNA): TGTGCCAGCAGCTTAGTAGCGACTAGCGGGAGCGGACCCTCCTACAATGAGCAGTTCTTC. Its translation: CASSLVATSGSGPSYNEQFF.

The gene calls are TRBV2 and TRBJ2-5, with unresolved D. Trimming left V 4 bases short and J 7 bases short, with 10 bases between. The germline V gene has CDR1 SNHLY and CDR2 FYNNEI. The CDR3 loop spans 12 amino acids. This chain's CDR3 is CASSVGSGTQYF. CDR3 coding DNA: TGTGCCAGCAGTGTGGGGTCCGGGACCCAGTACTTC.

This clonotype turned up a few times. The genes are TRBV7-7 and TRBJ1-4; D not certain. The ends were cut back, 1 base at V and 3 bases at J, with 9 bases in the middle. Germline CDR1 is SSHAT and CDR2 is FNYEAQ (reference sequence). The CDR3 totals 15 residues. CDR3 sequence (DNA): TGTGCCAGCAGCTTAGGGTTGGAGGCTAATGAAAAACTGTTTTTT. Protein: CASSLGLEANEKLFF.

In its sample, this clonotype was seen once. The CDR3 DNA sequence: TGTGCCACGCAACCGGGACCTGAACCTTACAATGAGCAGTTCTTC. This encodes CATQPGPEPYNEQFF. This chain joins TRBV2 and TRBJ2-1; either TRBD1 or TRBD2 may supply D (5 bases each). Germline loops: CDR1 SNHLY, CDR2 FYNNEI. V lost 10 bases to trimming and J lost 4 bases, with 20 bases between them. The CDR3 runs to 15 residues.

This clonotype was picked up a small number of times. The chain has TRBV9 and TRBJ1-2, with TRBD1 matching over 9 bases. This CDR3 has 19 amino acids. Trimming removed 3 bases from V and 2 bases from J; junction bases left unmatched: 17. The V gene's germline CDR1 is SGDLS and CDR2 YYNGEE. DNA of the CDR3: TGTGCCAGCAGCGCGGAAACAAGGCGAACCGGGACAGGGAACTATGGCTACACCTTC. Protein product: CASSAETRRTGTGNYGYTF.

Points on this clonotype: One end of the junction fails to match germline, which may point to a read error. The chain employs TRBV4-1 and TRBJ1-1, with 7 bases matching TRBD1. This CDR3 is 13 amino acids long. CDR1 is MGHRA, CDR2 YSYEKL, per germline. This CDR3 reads CASSQEGAGGAFF. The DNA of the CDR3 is TGTGCCAGCAGCCAAGAGGGGGCAGGGGGGGCTTTCTTT.

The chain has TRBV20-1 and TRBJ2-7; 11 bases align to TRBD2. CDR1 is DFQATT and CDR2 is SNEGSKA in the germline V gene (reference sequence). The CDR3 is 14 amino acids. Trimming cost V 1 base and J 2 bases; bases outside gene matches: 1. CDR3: CSARVAGGPYEQYF. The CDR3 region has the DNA TGCAGTGCTAGAGTAGCGGGAGGGCCCTACGAGCAGTACTTC.

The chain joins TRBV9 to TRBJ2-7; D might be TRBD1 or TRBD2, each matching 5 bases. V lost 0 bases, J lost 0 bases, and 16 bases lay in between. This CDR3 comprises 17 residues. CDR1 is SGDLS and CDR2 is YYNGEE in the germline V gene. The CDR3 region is CASSVGGGAGGSYEQYF. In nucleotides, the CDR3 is TGTGCCAGCAGCGTAGGTGGGGGTGCTGGCGGCTCCTACGAGCAGTACTTC.